The 30 T cell receptor beta chains listed next were all sequenced from one sample in a study of OX40 agonist ivuxolimab in advanced cancers. Libraries were prepared by immunoSEQ multiplex PCR; TCRdb keeps only in-frame clonotypes and omits some of them. Of fewer than 65,000 clones in the sample, about nine tenths are singletons; the top ten hold over 1%. The sequencing used CD4+ or CD8+ T cells sorted from blood, collected in a trial of the OX40 agonist ivuxolimab. These receptors originate from an adult with an advanced solid tumor such as melanoma, head and neck, liver or kidney cancer.

The chain couples TRBV6-1 to TRBJ1-2; D remains ambiguous. Germline assignment: CDR1 MNHNS and CDR2 SASEGT. The ends were cut back, 1 base at V and 0 bases at J, with 9 bases in the middle. CDR3 length: 15 amino acids. CDR3 region: CASSEVQDPNYGYTF. The CDR3 DNA is TGTGCCAGCAGTGAAGTTCAAGATCCTAACTATGGCTACACCTTC.

The CDR3 bases are TGTGCCAGCTCACCCACGGGACTAGCGGGATACGAGCAGTACTTC. Translating it yields CASSPTGLAGYEQYF. This sequence joins TRBV18 and TRBJ2-7; 13 bases agree with TRBD2. The ends lost 3 bases at V and 4 bases at J; junction bases unmatched: 3. Per the germline V gene, CDR1 is KGHSH and CDR2 is LQKENI. CDR3 size: 15 residues.

This chain joins TRBV7-9 and TRBJ2-1; no firm D call. Germline CDR1 and CDR2: SEHNR and FQNEAQ (reference sequence). Deletions cut 3 bases from V and 3 bases from J, with 3 bases between. The length of the CDR3 is 12 residues. Here the CDR3 reads CASSFSYNEQFF. CDR3 DNA: TGTGCCAGCAGCTTCAGCTACAATGAGCAGTTCTTC.

In its sample, this clone was seen a few times. The gene calls are TRBV27 and TRBJ2-2, with unresolved D. This CDR3 is built from 13 residues. The V and J ends lost 5 bases and 1 base respectively, with 5 bases between them. Germline CDR1 MNHEY, CDR2 SMNVEV (reference sequence). CDR3 residues: CASSQWNTGELFF. The CDR3 nucleotides are TGTGCCAGCAGTCAATGGAACACCGGGGAGCTGTTTTTT.

On this clone itself: The same CDR3 can be traced to other DNA sequences in this sample. The chain carries TRBV6-5 and TRBJ2-7; D gene ambiguous. Trimming took 5 bases from V and 7 from J, leaving 15 bases between them. The germline gives CDR1 MNHEY, CDR2 SVGAGI. The CDR3 has 13 residues. CDR3 residues: CASSATVVGEQYF. The CDR3 bases are TGTGCCAGCAGTGCTACAGTGGTGGGGGAGCAGTACTTC.

This clone was detected only once. The rearrangement links TRBV28 to TRBJ1-5; unclear D gene. V was shortened by 3 bases and J by 2 bases, with 8 bases between the two germline ends. In germline, CDR1 is MDHEN, CDR2 SYDVKM. CDR3 length: 14 amino acids. The CDR3 sequence is CASSLLAGNQPQHF. The CDR3 DNA sequence: TGTGCCAGCAGTTTGCTCGCGGGCAATCAGCCCCAGCATTTT.

This clone was observed a few times. The chain has TRBV7-9 and TRBJ1-2; 11 bases fit TRBD1. Germline trimming cut 5 bases from V and 6 bases from J; bases unmatched to any gene: 2. Germline V lookup: CDR1 SEHNR, CDR2 FQNEAQ (reference sequence). This CDR3 has 13 amino acids. The CDR3 sequence: CASSAGQGDGYTF. The CDR3 DNA follows: TGTGCCAGCAGCGCGGGACAGGGGGATGGCTACACCTTC.

This clone has just one count. The same CDR3 is also encoded by other DNA sequences in this sample. V is TRBV28 and J is TRBJ1-1; TRBD1 might be the D (5 bases). V was cut by 2 bases and J by 0 bases, with 7 bases left in between. The CDR3 runs to 14 residues. CDR1 is MDHEN, CDR2 SYDVKM, per germline. This CDR3 reads CASSLGGVNTEAFF. The CDR3 DNA reads TGTGCCAGCAGTTTAGGGGGAGTGAACACTGAAGCTTTCTTT.

The CDR3, as DNA: TGCGCCAGCAGCCCCTGGACTAGCGGGAGCAGGTATGAGCAGTTCTTC. This gives the protein CASSPWTSGSRYEQFF. The chain couples TRBV5-1 to TRBJ2-1, with 13 bases aligning to TRBD2. The V segment lost 4 bases and the J segment 8 bases; nucleotides outside the gene matches: 9. CDR1 SGHRS and CDR2 YFSETQ come from the germline V gene. The CDR3 sequence is 16 residues long.

This clone appeared a single time. V and J are TRBV18 and TRBJ1-2; D perhaps matches TRBD1 (5 bases). Per the germline V gene, CDR1 is KGHSH and CDR2 is LQKENI. This CDR3 has 15 residues. V shed 1 base and J shed 7 bases, with 16 bases lying between them. The CDR3 DNA reads TGTGCCAGCTCACCACTCGGTCAGGGCTCATCTGGCTACACCTTC. Protein sequence: CASSPLGQGSSGYTF. Full variable domain (missing parts from reference TRBV18 and TRBJ1-2): NAGVMQNPRHLVRRRGQEARLRCSPMKGHSHVYWYRQLPEEGLKFMVYLQKENIIDESGMPKERFSAEFPKEGPSILRIQQVVRGDSAAYFCASSPLGQGSSGYTFGSGTRLTVV.

J is TRBJ1-2 and V is TRBV5-4, with TRBD1 matching over 9 bases. CDR1 and CDR2 (germline): SGHNT, YYREEE (reference sequence). CDR3 length: 13 amino acids. Trimming cost V 4 bases and J 7 bases; bases outside gene matches: 5. CDR3 bases: TGTGCCAGCAGCCGGGACAGGGAAAGTGGCTACACCTTC. Its protein is CASSRDRESGYTF.

This chain connects TRBV11-3 to TRBJ2-5, with D maybe TRBD1 (6 bases). Germline V lookup: CDR1 SGHNT, CDR2 YENEEA. V was trimmed by 5 bases and J by 1 base, leaving 14 bases between them. The CDR3 is made up of 15 amino acids. The CDR3 bases are TGTGCCAGCAGCCCACAGACAGGATCCCAAGAGACCCAGTACTTC. It is translated as CASSPQTGSQETQYF. Full variable domain (outside the CDR3, taken from reference TRBV11-3 and TRBJ2-5): EAGVVQSPRYKIIEKKQPVAFWCNPISGHNTLYWYLQNLGQGPELLIRYENEEAVDDSQLPKDRFSAERLKGVDSTLKIQPAELGDSAVYLCASSPQTGSQETQYFGPGTRLLVL.

The chain has TRBV6-1 and TRBJ1-1; D gene unclear. The CDR3 is 13 amino acids. V was clipped by 4 bases and J by 7 bases, with 13 bases between them. Germline CDR1 MNHNS, CDR2 SASEGT. The CDR3 region has the DNA TGTGCCAGCAGTGGGAGGGTAAGAGGTGAAGCTTTCTTT. Translation gives CASSGRVRGEAFF.

V and J are TRBV7-2 and TRBJ2-3; maybe TRBD2 (6 bases). This CDR3 is 16 amino acids long. The V gene's germline CDR1 is SGHTA and CDR2 FQGNSA. V shed 5 bases and J shed 1 base, with 16 bases lying between them. For the CDR3, the DNA is TGTGCCAGCAGCGTTATGCAGGCTAGCGGCACAGATACGCAGTATTTT. Protein product: CASSVMQASGTDTQYF.

This clone has a single count. V is TRBV4-1 and J is TRBJ2-1; 11 bases map to TRBD2. The CDR3 has 17 residues. CDR1 is MGHRA, CDR2 YSYEKL, per germline. V was clipped by 3 bases and J by 2 bases; unmatched bases: 6. CDR3 sequence reads: CASSQEATSGTYNEQFF. In DNA, the CDR3 is TGCGCCAGCAGCCAGGAAGCGACTAGCGGGACCTACAATGAGCAGTTCTTC.

The chain uses TRBV5-1 and TRBJ1-3; the D gene is possibly TRBD1 (5 bases). V shed 4 bases and J shed 0 bases, with 8 bases lying between them. This CDR3 contains 14 residues. Germline V gene lookup returns CDR1 SGHRS and CDR2 YFSETQ. The CDR3 protein is CASSRDVSGNTIYF. The CDR3 DNA sequence: TGCGCCAGCAGCCGGGACGTCTCTGGAAACACCATATATTTT.

This clone was recorded a few times. This chain joins TRBV7-9 and TRBJ1-2; 8 bases agree with TRBD1. Germline V CDR1 and CDR2: SEHNR, FQNEAQ (reference sequence). CDR3 length: 16 amino acids. Trimming removed 5 bases from V and 0 bases from J; junction bases left unmatched: 8. The CDR3 coding sequence is TGTGCCAGCAGCAAAGGACAGGGAGGGACTAACTATGGCTACACCTTC. Amino acids: CASSKGQGGTNYGYTF.

This sequence joins TRBV28 and TRBJ1-2; the D is unclear. Trimming pared 8 bases from V and 1 base from J, leaving 14 bases between. CDR3 length: 14 residues. Germline V CDR1 and CDR2: MDHEN, SYDVKM. The CDR3 DNA reads as TGTGCCAGCCTTGGCCACACCAATAACTATGGCTACACCTTC. This translates into CASLGHTNNYGYTF.

The chain couples TRBV4-2 to TRBJ2-5; D possibly corresponds to TRBD1 (6 bases). Germline V gene data show CDR1 as LGHNA and CDR2 as YNFKEQ. V gave up 0 bases and J gave up 9 bases, with 14 bases separating them. CDR3 size: 14 residues. For the CDR3, the DNA is TGTGCCAGCAGCCAAGACCTAGGGGGTCGGGCCCAGTACTTC. This codes for CASSQDLGGRAQYF.

This clone is deemed medium-sized. The rearrangement links TRBV4-1 to TRBJ2-1, with 7 bases lining up with TRBD1. The CDR3 extends over 13 amino acids. J was trimmed by 3 bases and V by 4 bases; bases with no gene match: 0. Germline V gene data show CDR1 as MGHRA and CDR2 as YSYEKL. The CDR3 DNA reads as TGCGCCAGCAGCCGGGACAGCTACAATGAGCAGTTCTTC. Translation gives CASSRDSYNEQFF.

This rearrangement joins TRBV6-5 to TRBJ2-2; no clear D gene. In germline, CDR1 is MNHEY, CDR2 SVGAGI. There are 15 residues in the CDR3. V shed 6 bases and J shed 6 bases, with 17 bases lying between them. The DNA for the CDR3 is TGTGCCAGCAGGCTTAAGGGCGAGGCGGCCGGGGAGCTGTTTTTT. Encoded protein: CASRLKGEAAGELFF.

The rearrangement uses TRBV19 and TRBJ1-1; D is possibly TRBD1 (6 bases). V lost 6 bases, J lost 3 bases, and 14 bases lay in between. This CDR3 is built from 14 residues. CDR1 is LNHDA and CDR2 is SQIVND in the germline V gene (reference sequence). The CDR3 here is CASSLQGSYTEAFF. The DNA of the CDR3 is TGTGCCAGTAGCTTACAGGGAAGTTACACTGAAGCTTTCTTT. Full variable domain (rest looked up from reference TRBV19 and TRBJ1-1): DGGITQSPKYLFRKEGQNVTLSCEQNLNHDAMYWYRQDPGQGLRLIYYSQIVNDFQKGDIAEGYSVSREKKESFPLTVTSAQKNPTAFYLCASSLQGSYTEAFFGQGTRLTVV.

The chain combines TRBV6-1 with TRBJ2-7; 7 positions match TRBD1. This CDR3 contains 14 residues. With 7 bases clipped from V and 0 bases from J, the junction kept 6 bases outside the gene matches. The germline gives CDR1 MNHNS, CDR2 SASEGT. CDR3 coding DNA: TGTGCCAGCAAGAGAGACAGGGCCTCCTACGAGCAGTACTTC. Amino acid sequence: CASKRDRASYEQYF.

This clone was detected a few times. The chain employs TRBV7-9 and TRBJ2-7, with D tentatively TRBD2 (5 bases). The CDR3 sequence is 12 residues long. V was shortened by 5 bases and J by 5 bases, with 10 bases between the two germline ends. Germline V gene sequence: CDR1 SEHNR, CDR2 FQNEAQ (reference sequence). The CDR3 is CASSLDYHEQYF. CDR3 DNA: TGTGCCAGCAGCCTAGACTACCACGAGCAGTACTTC.

The chain uses TRBV5-6 and TRBJ1-1; D possibly corresponds to TRBD1 (5 bases). The CDR3 is 14 amino acids. V was trimmed by 3 bases and J by 3 bases, leaving 12 bases between them. Germline V CDR1 and CDR2: SGHDT, YYEEEE. The CDR3 DNA sequence: TGTGCCAGCAGCTCCACCGACAGTTACACTGAAGCTTTCTTT. This encodes CASSSTDSYTEAFF. Full variable domain (rest looked up from reference TRBV5-6 and TRBJ1-1): DAGVTQSPTHLIKTRGQQVTLRCSPKSGHDTVSWYQQALGQGPQFIFQYYEEEERQRGNFPDRFSGHQFPNYSSELNVNALLLGDSALYLCASSSTDSYTEAFFGQGTRLTVV.

This clone was counted many times. The V call is TRBV5-4, the J call TRBJ2-7; 14 bases agree with TRBD2. Germline CDR1 is SGHNT and CDR2 is YYREEE (reference sequence). The length of the CDR3 is 15 residues. The ends lost 4 bases at V and 5 bases at J; junction bases unmatched: 5. The DNA for the CDR3 is TGTGCCAGCAGCCCCGGACTAGCGGGAGGCCACGAGCAGTACTTC. Its protein product is CASSPGLAGGHEQYF.

This clone was seen once. Relative to the germline gene, one junction end is altered; a read error may explain this. The chain carries TRBV7-7 and TRBJ2-3; 11 bases fit TRBD2. Germline lookup yields CDR1 SSHAT and CDR2 FNYEAQ (reference sequence). This CDR3 is built from 17 residues. CDR3 coding DNA: TGTGCTAGCAGCTTAAGGGCTAGCGGGAGGACAACAGATACGCAGTATTTT. This sequence encodes CASSLRASGRTTDTQYF.

The rearrangement joins TRBV10-2 to TRBJ1-2; 8 nucleotides agree with TRBD1. This CDR3 has 13 residues. Germline trimming cut 8 bases from V and 4 bases from J; bases unmatched to any gene: 6. CDR1 and CDR2 (germline): WSHSY, SAAADI. The CDR3 sequence is CASRDRSGYGYTF. The CDR3 bases are TGCGCCAGCCGGGACAGGTCGGGCTATGGCTACACCTTC.

The chain carries TRBV5-6 and TRBJ2-2; 10 bases align to TRBD1. Looked up from germline, CDR1 is SGHDT and CDR2 is YYEEEE. CDR3 length equals 16 residues. Germline trimming cut 3 bases from V and 3 bases from J; bases unmatched to any gene: 5. The CDR3 sequence is CASSSPGQGYTGELFF. Written as DNA, the CDR3 is TGTGCCAGCAGCTCACCGGGACAGGGGTACACCGGGGAGCTGTTTTTT.

The CDR3 coding sequence is TGTGCCAGCACCAGCGGGAGGGCGGACAATGAGCAGTTCTTC. It specifies CASTSGRADNEQFF. The V call is TRBV6-1, the J call TRBJ2-1; 10 bases line up with TRBD2. This CDR3 is 14 amino acids long. Germline assignment: CDR1 MNHNS and CDR2 SASEGT. V lost 7 bases to trimming and J lost 5 bases; unmatched junction nucleotides: 5.